This T cell receptor (beta chain) was recovered during a study of T cells after yellow fever vaccination. TCRdb re-called the 5' RACE reads with MiXCR, one entry per CDR3 protein. The repertoire holds more than 300,000 distinct CDR3 sequences, about 6.6% seen once, with 15% to 20% in the top ten. The ends were cut back, 3 bases at V and 8 bases at J, with 10 bases in the middle. The V gene's germline CDR1 is MNHEY and CDR2 SMNVEV (reference sequence). The CDR3 consists of 13 residues. This clonotype was found a few times. The chain uses TRBV27 and TRBJ1-4, with D perhaps TRBD1 (5 bases). The clonotype was recovered from a man in his late teens or twenties who received the YFV17D yellow fever vaccine. Specimen: PBMCs, collected about 41 days after the first yellow fever vaccination. CDR3 residues: CASSFMGHEKLFF. As DNA, the CDR3 is TGTGCCAGCAGTTTCATGGGGCACGAAAAACTGTTTTTT. The complete variable domain, with remaining parts taken from reference TRBV27 and TRBJ1-4, reads EAQVTQNPRYLITVTGKKLTVTCSQNMNHEYMSWYRQDPGLGLRQIYYSMNVEVTDKGDVPEGYKVSRKEKRNFPLILESPSPNQTSLYFCASSFMGHEKLFFGSGTQLSVL.